This T cell receptor (beta chain) was documented in a study of beta chain features in type 1 diabetes. The overall study: Age, gender and cell yields were alike across patients and healthy donors. Points from the study as a whole: Patients' naive, central memory and Treg TCRB repertoires seemed closer to one another than those of healthy donors. Significant though moderate, a shortening of TCRB CDR3s appeared in all four CD4+ subsets of Type 1 diabetes patients.

CDR3 length equals 15 residues. CDR1 is SGHTA, CDR2 FQGNSA, per germline. V lost 0 bases and J lost 6, with 12 bases in between. Comments on this clone: Its specificity is not known.

Expressed TCRB transcripts were sequenced, since all the RNA that had been isolated was reverse transcribed. This table comes from immunoSEQ multiplex PCR, and its TCRdb copy is limited to in-frame clones, with some not included. The sample shows roughly 400,000 clones, over 9% of them seen only once. The J gene is TRBJ1-5, the V gene TRBV7-2; D not resolved. The sample consisted of central memory CD4+ T cells from blood. The receptor's source is a man aged 25 to 40 with type 1 diabetes. The CDR3 here is CASSLAVGLFQPQHF. The CDR3 coding sequence is TGTGCCAGCAGCTTAGCGGTGGGCCTTTTTCAGCCCCAGCATTTT.